This T cell receptor beta chain was recorded in a study of cytomegalovirus exposure and HLA in healthy donors. The assay was immunoSEQ multiplex PCR, and TCRdb's table has in-frame clones only and misses some. This sample has 150,000 to 200,000 clones, with approximately 96% found just once. Trimming cost V 7 bases and J 4 bases; bases outside gene matches: 5. This CDR3 has 13 amino acids. Germline CDR1 and CDR2: SNHLY and FYNNEI. The sequencing sample was made of PBMCs. This rearrangement joins TRBV2 to TRBJ2-3; TRBD1 matches 7 bases. The TCR comes from a woman younger than 35 in good health and CMV-seronegative. CDR3 sequence (DNA): TGTGCCAGCATCAGGGGGAGCGCAGATACGCAGTATTTT. Encoded protein: CASIRGSADTQYF. The variable domain in full, completed from reference TRBV2 and TRBJ2-3, reads EPEVTQTPSHQVTQMGQEVILRCVPISNHLYFYWYRQILGQKVEFLVSFYNNEISEKSEIFDDQFSVERPDGSNFTLKIRSTKLEDSAMYFCASIRGSADTQYFGPGTRLTVL.